This T cell receptor (beta chain) was sequenced in a study of identical twins. Study-level points and caveats: Those out-of-frame alpha sequences shared by twins showed an excess of low generation probability. Zero-insertion analyses were open to partial confounding by invariant MAIT and iNKT cells. Conclusions leaned on cross-sectional statistical analysis and did not track the same donors over time. There were fewer insertions in abundant cord blood beta clonotypes, but memory repertoires showed no such pattern.

TCRdb ran MiXCR on the 5' RACE reads and lists one entry per CDR3 protein. The sample carries roughly 290,000 distinct CDR3 sequences, about 8.3% recorded once. Looked up from germline, CDR1 is SGHRS and CDR2 is YFSETQ. The ends lost 0 bases at V and 3 bases at J; junction bases unmatched: 10. CDR3 length: 18 residues. This clonotype was seen ten or more times. Its antigen is unidentified. These data were also filed under a second study, of yellow fever vaccine responses in identical twins.

The receptor comes from a woman aged 18 to 35 in good health. What was sequenced was memory (CD45RO+) T cells sorted from blood. The rearrangement uses TRBV5-1 and TRBJ2-1, with 9 nucleotides matching TRBD2. CDR3 sequence: CASSLAWTSASRYNEQFF. CDR3 DNA: TGCGCCAGCAGCTTGGCTTGGACTAGCGCTTCGCGCTACAATGAGCAGTTCTTC.